Listed here is a single TCR beta chain. This record comes from a study of T cell responses to AZD1222 COVID-19 vaccine. The CDR3 covers 17 residues. Per germline, CDR1 SGHAT and CDR2 FQNNGV. With V trimmed by 5 bases and J by 8 bases, 17 bases remained unmatched. Only in-frame clones appear in the TCRdb table, and some are missing; sequencing was by immunoSEQ multiplex PCR. The sample consists of roughly 110,000 clones, about 92% of them appearing once. Sequenced here: peripheral blood, sampled 28 days after the second AZD1222 dose. The V call is TRBV11-2, the J call TRBJ2-1; 8 nucleotides agree with TRBD2. The TCR originated in an adult who received the AZD1222 COVID-19 vaccine. For the CDR3, the DNA is TGTGCCAGCAGCAGATATCGGGGGGGCTTGGACATTCATGAGCAGTTCTTC. It is translated as CASSRYRGGLDIHEQFF.